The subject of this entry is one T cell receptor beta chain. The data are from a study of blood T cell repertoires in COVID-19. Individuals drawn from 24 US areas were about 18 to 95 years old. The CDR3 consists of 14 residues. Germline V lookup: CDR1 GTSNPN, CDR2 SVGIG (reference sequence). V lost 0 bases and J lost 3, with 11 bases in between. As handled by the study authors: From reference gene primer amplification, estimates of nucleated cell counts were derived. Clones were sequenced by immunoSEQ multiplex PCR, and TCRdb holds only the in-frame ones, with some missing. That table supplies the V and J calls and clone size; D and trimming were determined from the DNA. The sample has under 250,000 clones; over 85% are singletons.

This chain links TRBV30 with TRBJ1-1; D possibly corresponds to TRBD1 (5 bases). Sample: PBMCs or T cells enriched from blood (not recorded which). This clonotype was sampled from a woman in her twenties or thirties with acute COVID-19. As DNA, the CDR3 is TGTGCCTGGAGTGTAAGGTCCAGGGACACTGAAGCTTTCTTT. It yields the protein CAWSVRSRDTEAFF. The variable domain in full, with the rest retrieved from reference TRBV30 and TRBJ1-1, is SQTIHQWPATLVQPVGSPLSLECTVEGTSNPNLYWYRQAAGRGLQLLFYSVGIGQISSEVPQNLSASRPQDRQFILSSKKLLLSDSGFYLCAWSVRSRDTEAFFGQGTRLTVV.